What follows is one TCR beta chain and its context. The data belong to a study of blood T cell repertoires in COVID-19. In germline, CDR1 is SGHRS, CDR2 YFSETQ. Between the trimmed V and J ends, which lost 4 bases and 0 bases, there was a span of 11 bases. The CDR3 consists of 14 residues. Assay: immunoSEQ multiplex PCR; the TCRdb copy retains only in-frame clones and omits some. The table has 200,000 to 250,000 clones, approximately 90% seen once. Sequencing was done on a sample of peripheral blood. The chain uses TRBV5-1 and TRBJ2-7, with D possibly being TRBD1 (5 bases). The clonotype originates from a man younger than 40 with COVID-19, enrolled during active disease. The CDR3 reads CASSDARGSYEQYF. CDR3 nucleotide sequence: TGCGCCAGCAGCGACGCAAGGGGCTCCTACGAGCAGTACTTC. Using reference TRBV5-1 and TRBJ2-7 for the parts outside the CDR3, the full variable domain is KAGVTQTPRYLIKTRGQQVTLSCSPISGHRSVSWYQQTPGQGLQFLFEYFSETQRNKGNFPGRFSGRQFSNSRSEMNVSTLELGDSALYLCASSDARGSYEQYFGPGTRLTVT.